This T cell receptor (beta chain) was profiled in a study of shared T cell receptors in the human thymus. Trimming took off 1 base at V and 0 bases at J, with 15 bases between the two ends. The germline CDR1 and CDR2 sequences are SEHNR and FQNEAQ (reference sequence). CDR3 length: 18 residues. Using immunoSEQ multiplex PCR, the repertoire was profiled, and TCRdb retains in-frame clones only, with some absent. The data contain 72,000 or so clones, nearly 95% of them singletons. Sequenced sample: thymocytes. The sequence was obtained from a human donor. V usage is TRBV7-9 and J usage is TRBJ2-2, with D unresolved. The CDR3 sequence is CASSLVGHYFTNTGELFF. The DNA for the CDR3 is TGTGCCAGCAGCTTAGTCGGTCATTATTTTACGAACACCGGGGAGCTGTTTTTT. The full variable domain, its missing parts supplied by reference TRBV7-9 and TRBJ2-2, is DTGVSQNPRHKITKRGQNVTFRCDPISEHNRLYWYRQTLGQGPEFLTYFQNEAQLEKSRLLSDRFSAERPKGSFSTLEIQRTEQGDSAMYLCASSLVGHYFTNTGELFFGEGSRLTVL.